This TCR beta chain was found in a study of response to subunit inactivated influenza vaccine. The CDR3 sequence is 16 residues long. In germline, CDR1 is SGHRS, CDR2 YFSETQ. Study-wide results and limits: With each seasonal influenza vaccination, the authors suggested, few new T cells are recruited.

The sample holds many counts of this clonotype. Its target is unknown. At one boundary the junction diverges from the germline segment, which might be a read error. Each CDR3 protein gets one entry after TCRdb re-called the RT-PCR reads with MiXCR. The data hold hundreds of thousands of distinct CDR3 sequences, with roughly 13% observed a single time. J is TRBJ2-3 and V is TRBV5-1; 13 bases are shared with TRBD2. The specimen comprised PBMCs from blood, sampled 14 to 15 days before vaccination. The sequence was obtained from a man aged 50-60 years who received an inactivated influenza vaccine. CDR3: CASSPGTSGGTDTQYF. Here the CDR3 DNA reads TGTGCCAGCAGCCCTGGGACTAGCGGGGGCACAGATACGCAGTATTTT.